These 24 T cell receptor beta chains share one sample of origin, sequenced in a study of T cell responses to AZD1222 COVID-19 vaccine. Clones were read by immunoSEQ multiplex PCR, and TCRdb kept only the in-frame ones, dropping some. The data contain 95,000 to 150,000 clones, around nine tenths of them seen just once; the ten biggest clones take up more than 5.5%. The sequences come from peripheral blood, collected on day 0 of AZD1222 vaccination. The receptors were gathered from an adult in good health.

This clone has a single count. Written as DNA, the CDR3 is TGTGCCAGCAGCCAACTATACCAAGAGACCCAGTACTTC. Protein: CASSQLYQETQYF. V usage is TRBV11-1 and J usage is TRBJ2-5, with D hard to call. The germline CDR1 and CDR2 sequences are SGHAT and FQDESV (reference sequence). The CDR3 is 13 amino acids. The V end was cut by 5 bases, the J end by 0 bases, with 7 bases between.

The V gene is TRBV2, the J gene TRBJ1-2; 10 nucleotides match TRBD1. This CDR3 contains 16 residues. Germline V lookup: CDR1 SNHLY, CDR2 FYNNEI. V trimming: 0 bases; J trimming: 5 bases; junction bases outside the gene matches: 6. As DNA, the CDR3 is TGTGCCAGCAGTGAAGCGGTGACAGGGGGCCGGTATGGCTACACCTTC. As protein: CASSEAVTGGRYGYTF.

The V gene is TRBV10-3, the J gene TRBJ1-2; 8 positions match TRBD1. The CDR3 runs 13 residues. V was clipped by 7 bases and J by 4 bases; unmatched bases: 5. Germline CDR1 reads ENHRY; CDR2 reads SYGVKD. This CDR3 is CAITGGAGYGYTF. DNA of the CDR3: TGTGCCATCACAGGGGGCGCCGGCTATGGCTACACCTTC.

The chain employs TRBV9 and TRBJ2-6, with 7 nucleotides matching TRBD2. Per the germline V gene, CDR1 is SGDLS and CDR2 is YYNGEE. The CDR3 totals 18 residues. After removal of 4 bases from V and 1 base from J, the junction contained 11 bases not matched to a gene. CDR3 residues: CASSPGEGRRSGANVLTF. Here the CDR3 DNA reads TGTGCCAGCAGCCCCGGGGAGGGGAGGAGGTCTGGGGCCAACGTCCTGACTTTC. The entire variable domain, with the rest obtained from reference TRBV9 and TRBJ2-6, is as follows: DSGVTQTPKHLITATGQRVTLRCSPRSGDLSVYWYQQSLDQGLQFLIQYYNGEERAKGNILERFSAQQFPDLHSELNLSSLELGDSALYFCASSPGEGRRSGANVLTFGAGSRLTVL.

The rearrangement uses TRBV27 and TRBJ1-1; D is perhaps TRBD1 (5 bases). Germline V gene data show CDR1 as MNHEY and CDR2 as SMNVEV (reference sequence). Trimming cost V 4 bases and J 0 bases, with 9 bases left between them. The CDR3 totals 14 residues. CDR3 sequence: CASSSDRLNTEAFF. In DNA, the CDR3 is TGTGCCAGCAGTTCCGACAGATTGAACACTGAAGCTTTCTTT.

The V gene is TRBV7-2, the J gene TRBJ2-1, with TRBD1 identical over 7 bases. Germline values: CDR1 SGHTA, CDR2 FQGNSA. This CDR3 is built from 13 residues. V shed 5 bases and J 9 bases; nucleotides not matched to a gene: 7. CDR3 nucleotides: TGTGCCAGCAGCCCGGGACAGTTGGGTGAGCAGTTCTTC. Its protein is CASSPGQLGEQFF.

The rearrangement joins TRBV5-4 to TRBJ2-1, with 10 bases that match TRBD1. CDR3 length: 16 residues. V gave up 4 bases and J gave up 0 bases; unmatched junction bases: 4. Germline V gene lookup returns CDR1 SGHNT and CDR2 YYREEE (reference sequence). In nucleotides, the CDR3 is TGTGCCAGCAGCAAGGGACAGGGGAGCTCCTACAATGAGCAGTTCTTC. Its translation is CASSKGQGSSYNEQFF.

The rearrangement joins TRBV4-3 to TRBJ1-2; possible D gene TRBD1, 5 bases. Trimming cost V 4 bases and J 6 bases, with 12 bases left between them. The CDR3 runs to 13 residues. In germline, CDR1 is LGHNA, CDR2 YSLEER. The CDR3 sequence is CASSLLSRDGYTF. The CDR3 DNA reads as TGCGCCAGCAGCCTCCTGAGCAGGGATGGCTACACCTTC.

CDR3 nucleotide sequence: TGTGCCGGAGGGACTAGCGGGCCCTACGAGCAGTACTTC. It codes for CAGGTSGPYEQYF. The V gene is TRBV30, the J gene TRBJ2-7, with 12 positions matching TRBD2. Trimming took 8 bases from V and 2 from J; bases not matched to a gene: 4. The CDR3 has 13 residues. Germline V gives CDR1 GTSNPN, CDR2 SVGIG (reference sequence).

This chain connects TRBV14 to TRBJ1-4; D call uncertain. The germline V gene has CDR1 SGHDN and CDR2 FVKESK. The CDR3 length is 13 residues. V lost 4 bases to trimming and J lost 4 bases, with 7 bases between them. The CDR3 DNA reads TGTGCCAGCAGCCGGAGCCATAATGAAAAACTGTTTTTT. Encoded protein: CASSRSHNEKLFF.

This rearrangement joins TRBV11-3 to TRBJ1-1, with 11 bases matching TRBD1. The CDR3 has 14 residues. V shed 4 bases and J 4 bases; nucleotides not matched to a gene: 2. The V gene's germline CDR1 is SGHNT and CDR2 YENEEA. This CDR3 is CASSSGTGGTEAFF. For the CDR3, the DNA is TGTGCCAGCAGCTCAGGGACAGGGGGCACTGAAGCTTTCTTT. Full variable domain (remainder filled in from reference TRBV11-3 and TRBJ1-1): EAGVVQSPRYKIIEKKQPVAFWCNPISGHNTLYWYLQNLGQGPELLIRYENEEAVDDSQLPKDRFSAERLKGVDSTLKIQPAELGDSAVYLCASSSGTGGTEAFFGQGTRLTVV.

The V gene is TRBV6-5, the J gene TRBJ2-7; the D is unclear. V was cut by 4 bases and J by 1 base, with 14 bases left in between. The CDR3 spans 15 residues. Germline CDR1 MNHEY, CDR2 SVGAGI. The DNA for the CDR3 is TGTGCCAGCAGTTCAAAGGGTAGTCTTTCCTACGAGCAGTACTTC. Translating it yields CASSSKGSLSYEQYF.

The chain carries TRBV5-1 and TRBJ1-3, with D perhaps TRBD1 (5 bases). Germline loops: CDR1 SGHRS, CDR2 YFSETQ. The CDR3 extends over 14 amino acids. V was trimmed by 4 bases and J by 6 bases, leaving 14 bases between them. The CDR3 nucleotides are TGCGCCAGCAGCGGGGGACGGCCTGAAAACACCATATATTTT. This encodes CASSGGRPENTIYF. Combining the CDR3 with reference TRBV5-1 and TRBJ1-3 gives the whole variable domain KAGVTQTPRYLIKTRGQQVTLSCSPISGHRSVSWYQQTPGQGLQFLFEYFSETQRNKGNFPGRFSGRQFSNSRSEMNVSTLELGDSALYLCASSGGRPENTIYFGEGSWLTVV.

CDR3 sequence: CASSYSAGKSYEQYF. For the CDR3, the DNA is TGTGCCAGCAGTTACTCGGCGGGTAAAAGCTACGAGCAGTACTTC. This chain links TRBV6-5 with TRBJ2-7, with D possibly being TRBD2 (5 bases). V was cut by 0 bases and J by 3 bases, with 12 bases left in between. Germline loops: CDR1 MNHEY, CDR2 SVGAGI. CDR3 size: 15 residues.

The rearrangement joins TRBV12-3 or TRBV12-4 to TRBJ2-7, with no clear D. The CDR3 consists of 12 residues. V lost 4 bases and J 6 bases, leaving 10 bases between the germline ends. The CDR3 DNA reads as TGTGCCAGCAGTTCCCTGGCGGCCGAGCAGTACTTC. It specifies CASSSLAAEQYF.

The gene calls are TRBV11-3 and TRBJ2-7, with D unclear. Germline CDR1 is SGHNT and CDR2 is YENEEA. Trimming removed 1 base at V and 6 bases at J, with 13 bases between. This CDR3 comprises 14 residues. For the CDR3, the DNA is TGTGCCAGCAGCTTAGCAGCACGATCTCTCGAGCAGTACTTC. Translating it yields CASSLAARSLEQYF. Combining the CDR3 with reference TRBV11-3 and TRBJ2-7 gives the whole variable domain EAGVVQSPRYKIIEKKQPVAFWCNPISGHNTLYWYLQNLGQGPELLIRYENEEAVDDSQLPKDRFSAERLKGVDSTLKIQPAELGDSAVYLCASSLAARSLEQYFGPGTRLTVT.

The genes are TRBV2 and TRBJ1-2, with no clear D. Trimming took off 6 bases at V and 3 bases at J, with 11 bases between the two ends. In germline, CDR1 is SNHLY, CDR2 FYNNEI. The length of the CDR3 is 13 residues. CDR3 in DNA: TGTGCCAGCAGCGAGTCTGGGGACTATGGCTACACCTTC. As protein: CASSESGDYGYTF.

This CDR3 is CASSPTWDSGNTIYF. Written as DNA, the CDR3 is TGTGCCAGCAGTCCGACGTGGGACTCTGGAAACACCATATATTTT. The chain combines TRBV28 with TRBJ1-3; D is undetermined. This CDR3 is 15 amino acids long. V was shortened by 5 bases and J by 0 bases, with 11 bases between the two germline ends. CDR1 and CDR2 from the germline V gene are MDHEN and SYDVKM.

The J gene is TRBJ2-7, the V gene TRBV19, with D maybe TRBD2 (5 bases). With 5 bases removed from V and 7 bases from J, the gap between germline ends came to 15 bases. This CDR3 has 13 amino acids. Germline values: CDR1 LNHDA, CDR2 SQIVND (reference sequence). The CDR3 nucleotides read TGTGCCAGTAGTTCCAAGGTGACGGGAGAGCAGTACTTC. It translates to CASSSKVTGEQYF.

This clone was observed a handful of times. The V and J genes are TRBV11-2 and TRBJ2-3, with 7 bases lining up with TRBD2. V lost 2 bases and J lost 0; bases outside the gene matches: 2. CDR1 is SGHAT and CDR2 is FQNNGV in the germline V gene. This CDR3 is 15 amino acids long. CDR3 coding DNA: TGTGCCAGCAGCTTACGAGCGGGAAGCACAGATACGCAGTATTTT. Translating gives CASSLRAGSTDTQYF.

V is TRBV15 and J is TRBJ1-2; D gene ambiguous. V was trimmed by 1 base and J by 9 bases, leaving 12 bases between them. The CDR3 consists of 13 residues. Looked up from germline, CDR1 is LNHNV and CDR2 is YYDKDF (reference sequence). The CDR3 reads CATSRVSARSYTF. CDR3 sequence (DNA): TGTGCCACCAGCAGAGTAAGTGCCAGGAGCTACACCTTC.

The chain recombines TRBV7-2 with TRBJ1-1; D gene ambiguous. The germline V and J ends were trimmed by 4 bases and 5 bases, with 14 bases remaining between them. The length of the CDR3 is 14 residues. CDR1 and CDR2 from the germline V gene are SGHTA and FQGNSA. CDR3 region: CASSSTFTGTEAFF. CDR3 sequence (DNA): TGTGCCAGCAGCTCTACCTTTACCGGGACTGAAGCTTTCTTT.

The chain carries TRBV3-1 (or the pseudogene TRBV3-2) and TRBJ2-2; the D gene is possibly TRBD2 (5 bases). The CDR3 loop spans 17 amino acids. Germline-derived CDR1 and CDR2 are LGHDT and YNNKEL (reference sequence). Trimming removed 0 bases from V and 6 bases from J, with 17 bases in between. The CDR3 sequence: CASSQEVLAEEPGELFF. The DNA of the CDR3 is TGTGCCAGCAGCCAAGAGGTCCTAGCTGAAGAACCCGGGGAGCTGTTTTTT.

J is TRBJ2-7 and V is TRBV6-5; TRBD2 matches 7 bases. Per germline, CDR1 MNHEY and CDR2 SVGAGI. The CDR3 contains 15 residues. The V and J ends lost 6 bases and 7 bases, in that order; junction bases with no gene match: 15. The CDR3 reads CASRLASGGPREQYF. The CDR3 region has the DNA TGTGCCAGCAGGCTGGCTAGCGGAGGCCCTAGGGAGCAGTACTTC.